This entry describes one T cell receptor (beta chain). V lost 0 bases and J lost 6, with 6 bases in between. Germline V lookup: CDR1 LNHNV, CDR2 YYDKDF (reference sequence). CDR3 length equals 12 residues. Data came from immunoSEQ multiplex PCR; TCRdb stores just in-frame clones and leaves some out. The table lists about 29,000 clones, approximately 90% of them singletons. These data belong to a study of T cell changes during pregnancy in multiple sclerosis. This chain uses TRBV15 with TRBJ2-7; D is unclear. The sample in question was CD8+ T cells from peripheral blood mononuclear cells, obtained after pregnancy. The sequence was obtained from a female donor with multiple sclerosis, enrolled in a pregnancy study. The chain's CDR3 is CATSRENGEQYF. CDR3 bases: TGTGCCACCAGCAGAGAGAACGGCGAGCAGTACTTC.